The next 9 T cell receptor beta chains were all read from a single sample in a study of blood T cells in healthy people across ages. The use of a sample-barcoded 5' primer and a J-beta primer mix characterized a second PCR of about 7 to 12 cycles. TCRdb re-called the 5' RACE reads through MiXCR, storing one row per CDR3 protein. The data contain 700,000 to 950,000 distinct CDR3 sequences, roughly 47% of them singletons. The sequenced sample was blood. These receptors all come from a woman aged 55-69 years in good health.

A few counts support this clonotype. The chain has TRBV5-1 and TRBJ2-1; 7 bases are a match to TRBD2. J was trimmed by 10 bases and V by 4 bases; bases with no gene match: 8. CDR3 length equals 13 residues. CDR1 SGHRS and CDR2 YFSETQ come from the germline V gene. CDR3 protein: CASSPRAGPEQFF. Written as DNA, the CDR3 is TGCGCCAGCAGCCCTAGAGCGGGGCCCGAGCAGTTCTTC.

This clonotype was found a few times. The rearrangement joins TRBV6-5 to TRBJ2-3, with 11 bases matching TRBD2. The V segment lost 7 bases and the J segment 2 bases; nucleotides outside the gene matches: 8. This CDR3 is built from 16 residues. Germline V CDR1 and CDR2: MNHEY, SVGAGI. The CDR3 bases are TGTGCCAGCAACCAACTAGCGGGAGAGATCACAGATACGCAGTATTTT. The encoded protein is CASNQLAGEITDTQYF.

Note on this clonotype: Just one base apart from a much larger clone, this may be a read error. The rearrangement joins TRBV6-2 or TRBV6-3 to TRBJ2-7; no clear D. From germline, CDR1 is MNHEY and CDR2 SVGEGT. The V gene lost 6 bases and the J gene lost 6 bases, with 9 bases spanning the gap. The CDR3 is 11 residues long. CDR3 in amino acids: CASSINTEQYF. The CDR3 DNA is TGTGCCAGCAGCATAAATACCGAGCAGTACTTC.

This clonotype was counted between two and nine times. This chain links TRBV4-3 with TRBJ2-1, with no clear D. From germline, CDR1 is LGHNA and CDR2 YSLEER. Trimming took 0 bases from V and 4 from J, leaving 10 bases between them. This CDR3 spans 15 amino acids. The CDR3 DNA reads as TGCGCCAGCAGCCAAGATGCAGAAACTTACAATGAGCAGTTCTTC. Amino acid sequence: CASSQDAETYNEQFF.

The V gene is TRBV5-6, the J gene TRBJ1-2; D not resolved. Germline CDR1 SGHDT, CDR2 YYEEEE. V dropped 3 bases and J dropped 10 bases, with 10 bases sitting between them. CDR3 length: 11 residues. CDR3 sequence reads: CASSWDSVYTF. CDR3 DNA: TGTGCCAGCAGCTGGGATTCGGTCTACACCTTC.

The rearrangement links TRBV13 to TRBJ2-5; tentative D call: TRBD2 (6 bases). The V end lost 5 bases, the J end lost 2 bases, and 15 bases lay between the germline ends. This CDR3 spans 15 amino acids. Germline CDR1 reads PRHDT; CDR2 reads FYEKMQ (reference sequence). CDR3 bases: TGTGCCAGCAGCCCCCAACCGCGGGGTCAAGAGACCCAGTACTTC. Its translation is CASSPQPRGQETQYF.

The J gene is TRBJ2-6, the V gene TRBV18; 7 nucleotides agree with TRBD1. CDR3 length: 18 amino acids. The ends lost 3 bases at V and 0 bases at J; junction bases unmatched: 8. CDR1 and CDR2 (germline): KGHSH, LQKENI. The CDR3 protein is CASSPSTGFGSGANVLTF. CDR3 sequence (DNA): TGTGCCAGCTCACCGTCGACAGGGTTCGGCTCTGGGGCCAACGTCCTGACTTTC.

This chain joins TRBV15 and TRBJ2-2; D is unresolved. Trimming took off 0 bases at V and 4 bases at J, with 9 bases between the two ends. The CDR3 sequence is 15 residues long. Germline V lookup: CDR1 LNHNV, CDR2 YYDKDF (reference sequence). This CDR3 reads CATSREKVGTGELFF. CDR3 bases: TGTGCCACCAGCAGAGAAAAGGTCGGCACCGGGGAGCTGTTTTTT.

The chain uses TRBV7-2 and TRBJ2-3; 7 bases fit TRBD1. CDR3 length: 15 residues. Germline V gene lookup returns CDR1 SGHTA and CDR2 FQGNSA. J was trimmed by 5 bases and V by 1 base; bases with no gene match: 6. The CDR3, as DNA: TGTGCCAGCAGCTTAGTAGGGGGCTTCCGAGATACGCAGTATTTT. Translating gives CASSLVGGFRDTQYF.